This record looks at one T cell receptor (beta chain) sequence and its context. The data belong to a study of shared T cell receptors in the human thymus. The assay was immunoSEQ multiplex PCR, and TCRdb's table has in-frame clones only and misses some. The data hold 540,000 or so clones, with 75% to 85% observed a single time. CDR1 is SGHRS, CDR2 YFSETQ, per germline. The CDR3 sequence is 17 residues long. Losses at the gene ends were 5 bases for V and 6 bases for J; bases not matched to a gene: 17. These data were also reused for a study on human thymus T cells.

The sequencing input was thymocytes. This sequence joins TRBV5-1 and TRBJ2-1, with 7 bases matching TRBD2. The receptor's source is a boy in the first two years of life with a congenital heart defect. CDR3 residues: CASRLLAVPSLSNEQFF. For the CDR3, the DNA is TGCGCCAGCAGACTGCTAGCGGTTCCTTCCTTATCCAATGAGCAGTTCTTC.